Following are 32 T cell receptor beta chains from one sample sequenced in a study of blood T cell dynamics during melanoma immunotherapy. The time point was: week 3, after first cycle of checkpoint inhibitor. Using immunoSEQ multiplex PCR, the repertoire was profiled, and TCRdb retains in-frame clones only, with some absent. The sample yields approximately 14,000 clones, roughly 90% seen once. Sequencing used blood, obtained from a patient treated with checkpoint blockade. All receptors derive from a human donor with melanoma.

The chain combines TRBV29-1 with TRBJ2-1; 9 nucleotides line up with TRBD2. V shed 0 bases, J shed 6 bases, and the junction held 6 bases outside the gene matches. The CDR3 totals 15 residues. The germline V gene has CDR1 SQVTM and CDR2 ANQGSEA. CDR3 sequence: CSVEDRAGGINEQFF. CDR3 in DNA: TGCAGCGTTGAAGATCGGGCGGGAGGGATCAATGAGCAGTTCTTC.

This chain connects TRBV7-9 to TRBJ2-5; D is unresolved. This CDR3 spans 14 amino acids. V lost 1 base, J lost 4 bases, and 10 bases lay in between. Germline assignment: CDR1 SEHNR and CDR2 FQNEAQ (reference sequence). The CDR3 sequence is CASSLVGGRETQYF. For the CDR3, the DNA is TGTGCCAGCAGCTTAGTGGGCGGCCGAGAGACCCAGTACTTC.

The DNA for the CDR3 is TGTGCCAGCACGGGACAGGGCTTTTCAACTAATGAAAAACTGTTTTTT. Residues: CASTGQGFSTNEKLFF. The chain employs TRBV28 and TRBJ1-4, with 9 nucleotides matching TRBD1. V shed 7 bases and J 0 bases; nucleotides not matched to a gene: 6. The length of the CDR3 is 16 residues. Germline V gene lookup returns CDR1 MDHEN and CDR2 SYDVKM.

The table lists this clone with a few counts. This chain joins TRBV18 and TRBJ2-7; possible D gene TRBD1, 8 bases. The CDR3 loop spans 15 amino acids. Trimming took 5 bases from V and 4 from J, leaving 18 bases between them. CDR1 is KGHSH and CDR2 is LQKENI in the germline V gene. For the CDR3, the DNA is TGTGCCAGCTCAACCGGACAGGGAGGGGGTTACGAGCAGTACTTC. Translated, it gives CASSTGQGGGYEQYF.

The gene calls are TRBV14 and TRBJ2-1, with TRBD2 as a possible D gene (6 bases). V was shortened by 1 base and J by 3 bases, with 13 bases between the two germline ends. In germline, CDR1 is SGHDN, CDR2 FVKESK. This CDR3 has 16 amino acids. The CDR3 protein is CASSQAAAGYYNEQFF. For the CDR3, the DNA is TGTGCCAGCAGCCAAGCGGCGGCGGGATACTACAATGAGCAGTTCTTC.

DNA of the CDR3: TGTGCCAGCAGCCCTGATGGCAGAGCCTACAATGAGCAGTTCTTC. Protein: CASSPDGRAYNEQFF. V is TRBV7-9 and J is TRBJ2-1; D is undetermined. The CDR3 is 15 residues long. Germline V CDR1 and CDR2: SEHNR, FQNEAQ (reference sequence). Trimming took 5 bases from V and 2 from J, leaving 13 bases between them. The full variable domain, completed using reference TRBV7-9 and TRBJ2-1, is DTGVSQNPRHKITKRGQNVTFRCDPISEHNRLYWYRQTLGQGPEFLTYFQNEAQLEKSRLLSDRFSAERPKGSFSTLEIQRTEQGDSAMYLCASSPDGRAYNEQFFGPGTRLTVL.

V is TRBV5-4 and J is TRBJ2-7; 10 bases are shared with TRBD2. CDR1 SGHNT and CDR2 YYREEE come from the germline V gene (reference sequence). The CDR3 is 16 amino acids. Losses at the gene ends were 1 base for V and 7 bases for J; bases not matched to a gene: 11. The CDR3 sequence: CASSLFRAGGPREQYF. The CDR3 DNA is TGTGCCAGCAGCTTGTTTCGAGCGGGAGGGCCTAGGGAGCAGTACTTC.

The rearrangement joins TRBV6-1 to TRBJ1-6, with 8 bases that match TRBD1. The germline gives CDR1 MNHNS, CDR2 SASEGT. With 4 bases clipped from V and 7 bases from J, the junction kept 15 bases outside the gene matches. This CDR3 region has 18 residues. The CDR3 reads CASSVAGGVSGSNSPLHF. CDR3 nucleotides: TGTGCCAGCAGTGTGGCAGGGGGCGTCTCCGGGAGCAATTCACCCCTCCACTTT.

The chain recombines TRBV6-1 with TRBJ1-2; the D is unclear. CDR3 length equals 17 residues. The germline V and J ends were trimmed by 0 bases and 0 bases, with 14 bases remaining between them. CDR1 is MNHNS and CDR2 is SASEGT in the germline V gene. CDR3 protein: CASSEALGRTSNYGYTF. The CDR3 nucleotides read TGTGCCAGCAGTGAAGCGTTAGGGCGGACTTCTAACTATGGCTACACCTTC.

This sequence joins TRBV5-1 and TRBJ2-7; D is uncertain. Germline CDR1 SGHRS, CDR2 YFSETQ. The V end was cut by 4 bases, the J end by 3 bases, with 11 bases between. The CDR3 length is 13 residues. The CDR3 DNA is TGCGCCAGCAGCCAGGACGGTCTCTACGAGCAGTACTTC. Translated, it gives CASSQDGLYEQYF.

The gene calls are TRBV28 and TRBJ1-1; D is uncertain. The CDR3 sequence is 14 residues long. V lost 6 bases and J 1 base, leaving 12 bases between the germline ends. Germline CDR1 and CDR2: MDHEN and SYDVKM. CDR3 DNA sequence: TGTGCCAGCAGCGCTTTACCGGGGAACACTGAAGCTTTCTTT. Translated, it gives CASSALPGNTEAFF.

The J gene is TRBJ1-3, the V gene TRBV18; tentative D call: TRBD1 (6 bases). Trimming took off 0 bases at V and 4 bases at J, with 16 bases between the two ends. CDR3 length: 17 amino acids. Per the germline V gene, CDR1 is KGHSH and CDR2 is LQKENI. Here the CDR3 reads CASSPPVGGREGNTIYF. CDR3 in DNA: TGTGCCAGCTCACCACCGGTTGGGGGGCGAGAAGGAAACACCATATATTTT. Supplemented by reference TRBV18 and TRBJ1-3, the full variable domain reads NAGVMQNPRHLVRRRGQEARLRCSPMKGHSHVYWYRQLPEEGLKFMVYLQKENIIDESGMPKERFSAEFPKEGPSILRIQQVVRGDSAAYFCASSPPVGGREGNTIYFGEGSWLTVV.

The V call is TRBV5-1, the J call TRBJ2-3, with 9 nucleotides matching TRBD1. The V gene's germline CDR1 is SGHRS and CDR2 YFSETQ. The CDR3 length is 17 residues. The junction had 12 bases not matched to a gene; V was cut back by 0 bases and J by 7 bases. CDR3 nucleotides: TGCGCCAGCAGCTTGGAGCTCCCGGGGACAGGGTCAAATACGCAGTATTTT. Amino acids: CASSLELPGTGSNTQYF.

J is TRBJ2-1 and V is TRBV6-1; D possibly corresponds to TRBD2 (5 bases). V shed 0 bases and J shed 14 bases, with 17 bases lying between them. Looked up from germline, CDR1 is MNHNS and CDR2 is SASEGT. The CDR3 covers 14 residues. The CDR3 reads CASSEARTYAEEFF. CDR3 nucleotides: TGTGCCAGCAGTGAAGCCCGGACTTACGCCGAGGAGTTCTTC.

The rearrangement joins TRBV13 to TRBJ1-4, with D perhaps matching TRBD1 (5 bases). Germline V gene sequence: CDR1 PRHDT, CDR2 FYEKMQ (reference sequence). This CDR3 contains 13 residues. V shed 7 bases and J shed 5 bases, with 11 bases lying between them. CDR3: CASTLGGNEKLFF. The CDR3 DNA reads TGTGCCAGCACACTGGGGGGGAATGAAAAACTGTTTTTT.

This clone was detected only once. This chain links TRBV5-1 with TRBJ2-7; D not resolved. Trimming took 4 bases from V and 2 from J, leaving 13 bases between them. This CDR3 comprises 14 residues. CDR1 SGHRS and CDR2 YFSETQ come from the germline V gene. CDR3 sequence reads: CASSRTITAYEQYF. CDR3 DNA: TGCGCCAGCAGCCGAACGATTACAGCCTACGAGCAGTACTTC.

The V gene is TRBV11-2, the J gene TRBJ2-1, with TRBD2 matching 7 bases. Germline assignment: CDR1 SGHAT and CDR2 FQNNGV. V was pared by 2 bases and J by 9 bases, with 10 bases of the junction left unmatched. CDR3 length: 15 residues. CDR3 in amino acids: CASSLIVGGPSEQFF. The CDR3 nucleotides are TGTGCCAGCAGCTTAATCGTGGGAGGGCCCAGTGAGCAGTTCTTC.

CDR3 sequence: CASSPSLSIQETQYF. Here the CDR3 DNA reads TGTGCCAGCAGCCCTTCCTTGTCAATCCAAGAGACCCAGTACTTC. The chain links TRBV6-6 to TRBJ2-5; D remains ambiguous. The CDR3 consists of 15 residues. CDR1 and CDR2 from the germline V gene are MNHNY and SVGAGI (reference sequence). V gave up 6 bases and J gave up 1 base, with 15 bases separating them.

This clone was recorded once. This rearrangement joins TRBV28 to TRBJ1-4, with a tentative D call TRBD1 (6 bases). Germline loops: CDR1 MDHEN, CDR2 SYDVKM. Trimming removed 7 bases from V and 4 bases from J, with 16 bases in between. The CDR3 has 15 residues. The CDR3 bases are TGTGCCAGCACCGTAGGGGGGGTCCGTAATGAAAAACTGTTTTTT. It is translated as CASTVGGVRNEKLFF.

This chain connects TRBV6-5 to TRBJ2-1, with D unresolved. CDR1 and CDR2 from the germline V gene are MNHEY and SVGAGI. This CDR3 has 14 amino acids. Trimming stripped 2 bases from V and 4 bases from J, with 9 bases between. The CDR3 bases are TGTGCCAGCAGTTACAGGGTGTTGTACAATGAGCAGTTCTTC. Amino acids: CASSYRVLYNEQFF.

The CDR3 sequence: CSVSPSVGQYF. CDR3 DNA: TGCAGCGTCTCCCCGTCGGTAGGGCAGTATTTT. This chain links TRBV29-1 with TRBJ2-3; D is ambiguous. The CDR3 contains 11 residues. V lost 6 bases to trimming and J lost 11 bases, with 15 bases between them. Per the germline V gene, CDR1 is SQVTM and CDR2 is ANQGSEA.

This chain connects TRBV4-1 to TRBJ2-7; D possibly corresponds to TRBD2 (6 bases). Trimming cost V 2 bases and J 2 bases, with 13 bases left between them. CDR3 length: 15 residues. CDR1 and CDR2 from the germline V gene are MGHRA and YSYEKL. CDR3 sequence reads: CASSQLGGHTYEQYF. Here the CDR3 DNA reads TGCGCCAGCAGCCAACTCGGGGGTCATACCTACGAGCAGTACTTC.

In nucleotides, the CDR3 is TGTGCCAGCCCAAGAACCCGAGCGGGGGATACGCAGTATTTT. Residues: CASPRTRAGDTQYF. V usage is TRBV2 and J usage is TRBJ2-3, with TRBD2 identical over 7 bases. Germline CDR1 SNHLY, CDR2 FYNNEI. This CDR3 is 14 amino acids long. Germline trimming cut 8 bases from V and 6 bases from J; bases unmatched to any gene: 11.

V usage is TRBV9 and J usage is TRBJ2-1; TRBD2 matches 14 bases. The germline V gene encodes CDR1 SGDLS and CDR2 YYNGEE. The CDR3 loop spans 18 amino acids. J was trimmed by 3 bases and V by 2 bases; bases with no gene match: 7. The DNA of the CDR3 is TGTGCCAGCAGCGTCGCTCCGGGACTAGCGGGAGTCTACAATGAGCAGTTCTTC. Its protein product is CASSVAPGLAGVYNEQFF.

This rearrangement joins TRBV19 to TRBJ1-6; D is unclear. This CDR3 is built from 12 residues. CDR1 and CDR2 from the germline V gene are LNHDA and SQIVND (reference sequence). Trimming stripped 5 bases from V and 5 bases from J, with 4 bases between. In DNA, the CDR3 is TGTGCCAGTAGTGACCATAATTCACCCCTCCACTTT. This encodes CASSDHNSPLHF.

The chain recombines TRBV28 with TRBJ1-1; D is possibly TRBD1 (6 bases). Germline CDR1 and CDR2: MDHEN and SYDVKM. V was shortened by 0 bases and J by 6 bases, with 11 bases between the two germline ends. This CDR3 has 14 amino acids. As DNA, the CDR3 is TGTGCCAGCAGTTTATGGGAGGGGGTTTCTGAAGCTTTCTTT. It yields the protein CASSLWEGVSEAFF.

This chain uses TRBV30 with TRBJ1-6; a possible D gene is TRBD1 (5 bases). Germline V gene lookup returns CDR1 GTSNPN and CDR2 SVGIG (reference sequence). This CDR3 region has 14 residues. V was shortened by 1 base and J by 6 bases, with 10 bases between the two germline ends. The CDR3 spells CAWSAGRFNSPLHF. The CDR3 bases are TGTGCCTGGAGTGCGGGACGGTTTAATTCACCCCTCCACTTT.

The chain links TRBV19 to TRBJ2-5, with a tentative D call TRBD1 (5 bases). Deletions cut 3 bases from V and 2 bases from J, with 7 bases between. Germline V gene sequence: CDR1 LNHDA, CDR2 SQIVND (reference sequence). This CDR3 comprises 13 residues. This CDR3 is CASSMNRQETQYF. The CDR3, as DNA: TGTGCCAGTAGTATGAACAGGCAAGAGACCCAGTACTTC.

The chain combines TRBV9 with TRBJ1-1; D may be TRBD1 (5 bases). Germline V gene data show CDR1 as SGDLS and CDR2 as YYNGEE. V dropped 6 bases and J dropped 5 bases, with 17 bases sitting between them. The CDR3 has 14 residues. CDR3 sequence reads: CASTLTQGGTEAFF. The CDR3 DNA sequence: TGTGCCAGCACTTTAACCCAGGGAGGAACTGAAGCTTTCTTT. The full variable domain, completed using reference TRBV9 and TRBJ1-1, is DSGVTQTPKHLITATGQRVTLRCSPRSGDLSVYWYQQSLDQGLQFLIQYYNGEERAKGNILERFSAQQFPDLHSELNLSSLELGDSALYFCASTLTQGGTEAFFGQGTRLTVV.

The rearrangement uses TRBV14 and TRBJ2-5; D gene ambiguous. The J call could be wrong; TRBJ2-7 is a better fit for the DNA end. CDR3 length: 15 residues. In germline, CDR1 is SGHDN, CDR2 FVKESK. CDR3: CASSPNQPGSYEQYF. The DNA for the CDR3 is TGTGCCAGCAGCCCCAACCAGCCTGGGTCCTACGAGCAGTACTTC.

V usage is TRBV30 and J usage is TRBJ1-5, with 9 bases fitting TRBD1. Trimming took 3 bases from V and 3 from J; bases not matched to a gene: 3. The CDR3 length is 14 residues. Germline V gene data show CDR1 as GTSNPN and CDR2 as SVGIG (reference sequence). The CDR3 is CAWSSQGANQPQHF. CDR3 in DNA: TGTGCCTGGAGCTCACAGGGGGCCAATCAGCCCCAGCATTTT. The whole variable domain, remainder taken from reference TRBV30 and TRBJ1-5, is SQTIHQWPATLVQPVGSPLSLECTVEGTSNPNLYWYRQAAGRGLQLLFYSVGIGQISSEVPQNLSASRPQDRQFILSSKKLLLSDSGFYLCAWSSQGANQPQHFGDGTRLSIL.

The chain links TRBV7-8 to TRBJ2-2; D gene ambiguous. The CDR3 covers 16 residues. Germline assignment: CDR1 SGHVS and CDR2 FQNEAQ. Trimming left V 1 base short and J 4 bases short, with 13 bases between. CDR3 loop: CASSLGLWRSTGELFF. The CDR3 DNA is TGTGCCAGCAGCTTAGGGCTTTGGCGGAGCACCGGGGAGCTGTTTTTT. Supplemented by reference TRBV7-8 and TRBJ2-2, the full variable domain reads GAGVSQSPRYKVAKRGQDVALRCDPISGHVSLFWYQQALGQGPEFLTYFQNEAQLDKSGLPSDRFFAERPEGSVSTLKIQRTQQEDSAVYLCASSLGLWRSTGELFFGEGSRLTVL.